Below, 7 T cell receptor beta chains from the same sample are listed, as sequenced in a study of cytomegalovirus exposure and HLA in healthy donors. PCR was performed using 60 Vbeta and 13 Jbeta primers. TCRdb keeps only in-frame clones here, not all; method: immunoSEQ multiplex PCR. The sample includes about 93,000 clones, around 78% of them seen just once. Sequenced: PBMCs. These TCRs come from a man aged 25 to 45 in good health and CMV-seronegative.

This clone was picked up a small number of times. The V and J genes are TRBV4-1 and TRBJ2-5; the match to TRBD1 covers 11 bases. Germline trimming cut 2 bases from V and 4 bases from J; bases unmatched to any gene: 9. Germline V gene sequence: CDR1 MGHRA, CDR2 YSYEKL. The CDR3 is 17 amino acids. CDR3 loop: CASSQLGTGGLRETQYF. CDR3 in DNA: TGCGCCAGCAGCCAACTCGGGACAGGGGGATTGAGAGAGACCCAGTACTTC.

This clone has only a few counts. V is TRBV4-1 and J is TRBJ1-3; D call uncertain. The CDR3 is 19 amino acids. V was pared by 1 base and J by 4 bases, with 23 bases between. Germline V gene lookup returns CDR1 MGHRA and CDR2 YSYEKL. In DNA, the CDR3 is TGCGCCAGCAGCCAAGCGGCCGGGAGGTGGCAGACGAGAGGAAACACCATATATTTT. Residues: CASSQAAGRWQTRGNTIYF.

Points on this clone: Other DNA sequences within the sample encode an identical CDR3. The chain combines TRBV6-1 with TRBJ1-5; possibly TRBD1 for D (6 bases). Germline CDR1 reads MNHNS; CDR2 reads SASEGT. Trimming shortened V by 4 bases and J by 6 bases, and 16 bases separated the two germline ends. CDR3 length equals 15 residues. The CDR3 spells CASSASGVTGQPQHF. The CDR3 bases are TGTGCCAGCAGTGCCTCAGGGGTAACCGGTCAGCCCCAGCATTTT.

This clone was recorded a few times. The gene calls are TRBV2 and TRBJ2-7; 7 nucleotides align to TRBD1. This CDR3 region has 13 residues. The J segment lost 4 bases and the V segment lost 2 bases, leaving 2 bases of the junction unmatched. The germline V gene has CDR1 SNHLY and CDR2 FYNNEI. CDR3 protein: CASSEWDRYEQYV. The CDR3 DNA reads as TGTGCCAGCAGTGAATGGGACAGATACGAGCAGTACGTC.

V is TRBV6-6 and J is TRBJ2-3, with a tentative D call TRBD1 (6 bases). V was pared by 7 bases and J by 5 bases, with 16 bases between. From germline, CDR1 is MNHNY and CDR2 SVGAGI (reference sequence). There are 14 residues in the CDR3. CDR3 protein: CASNHGDTQDTQYF. The DNA of the CDR3 is TGTGCCAGCAACCACGGGGACACGCAAGATACGCAGTATTTT.

The chain combines TRBV29-1 with TRBJ1-2; the match to TRBD1 covers 7 bases. This CDR3 spans 13 amino acids. J lost 2 bases, V lost 6 bases, and 6 bases had no gene match. Germline values: CDR1 SQVTM, CDR2 ANQGSEA. The CDR3 DNA sequence: TGCAGCGTAGGACAGGTGGGAAACTATGGCTACACCTTC. The encoded protein is CSVGQVGNYGYTF.

The chain has TRBV6-6 and TRBJ1-1; D not certain. Trimming stripped 8 bases from V and 0 bases from J, with 10 bases between. Germline CDR1 is MNHNY and CDR2 is SVGAGI (reference sequence). The CDR3 totals 13 residues. The CDR3 nucleotides read TGTGCCAGCGGAGACCCGATGAACACTGAAGCTTTCTTT. Translation: CASGDPMNTEAFF.